The 5 T cell receptor beta chains in this list originate from one sample, sequenced in a study of OX40 agonist ivuxolimab in advanced cancers. Profiled with immunoSEQ multiplex PCR; TCRdb holds only in-frame clones, not every one. The data show around 68,000 clones, around 90% seen once. Sequencing was performed on CD4+ or CD8+ T cells sorted from blood, taken in a trial of the OX40 agonist ivuxolimab. Receptors were obtained from an adult with an advanced solid tumor such as melanoma, head and neck, liver or kidney cancer.

This clone was seen a handful of times. The V and J genes are TRBV21-1 and TRBJ1-2; TRBD1 is the table's D call, not checked against the DNA. TRBV21-1 is shown as a pseudogene. The CDR3 extends over 14 amino acids. CDR3 amino acids: CASSKKPRGDGYTF. The CDR3 bases are TGTGCCAGCAGCAAAAAGCCCAGGGGGGATGGCTACACCTTC.

The rearrangement uses TRBV5-4 and TRBJ2-7; D tentatively reads TRBD1 or TRBD2 (7 bases each). Germline CDR1 reads SGHNT; CDR2 reads YYREEE (reference sequence). There are 16 residues in the CDR3. V lost 6 bases to trimming and J lost 2 bases, with 21 bases between them. This CDR3 reads CASTSGGVTGAYEQYF. In nucleotides, the CDR3 is TGTGCCAGCACCTCAGGGGGGGTGACAGGAGCCTACGAGCAGTACTTC.

This clone was counted a few times. This chain connects TRBV6-5 to TRBJ1-5, with 7 bases fitting TRBD1. Germline lookup yields CDR1 MNHEY and CDR2 SVGAGI. The ends lost 3 bases at V and 5 bases at J; junction bases unmatched: 7. This CDR3 is 15 amino acids long. The CDR3 DNA reads as TGTGCCAGCAGTTATTCGACAGGGACGGATCAGCCCCAGCATTTT. It specifies CASSYSTGTDQPQHF.

The chain combines TRBV5-1 with TRBJ2-2; 8 bases align to TRBD2. Germline V gene sequence: CDR1 SGHRS, CDR2 YFSETQ. The J segment lost 1 base and the V segment lost 3 bases, leaving 5 bases of the junction unmatched. CDR3 length equals 16 residues. CDR3 loop: CASSSGGTENTGELFF. As DNA, the CDR3 is TGCGCCAGCAGCTCGGGAGGGACGGAGAACACCGGGGAGCTGTTTTTT.

The rearrangement joins TRBV7-6 to TRBJ2-2; 14 nucleotides agree with TRBD2. This CDR3 region has 16 residues. Germline CDR1 reads SGHVS; CDR2 reads FNYEAQ. Losses at the gene ends were 4 bases for V and 6 bases for J; bases not matched to a gene: 4. In nucleotides, the CDR3 is TGTGCCAGCAGCTCAGGACTAGCGGGAGGACCCGGGGAGCTGTTTTTT. Translation gives CASSSGLAGGPGELFF.